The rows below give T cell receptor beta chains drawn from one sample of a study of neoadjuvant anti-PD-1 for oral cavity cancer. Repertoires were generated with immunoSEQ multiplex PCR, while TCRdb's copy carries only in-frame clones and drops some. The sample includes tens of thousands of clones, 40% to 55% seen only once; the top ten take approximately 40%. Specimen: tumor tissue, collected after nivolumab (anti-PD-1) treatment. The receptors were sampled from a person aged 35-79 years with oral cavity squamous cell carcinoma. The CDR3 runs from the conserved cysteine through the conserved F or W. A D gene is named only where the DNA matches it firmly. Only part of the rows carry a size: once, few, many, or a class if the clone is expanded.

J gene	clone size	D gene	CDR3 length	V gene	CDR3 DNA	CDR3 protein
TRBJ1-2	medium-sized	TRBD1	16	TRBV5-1	TGCGCCAGCAGTTACGGGACAGGGGGCTTGAACTATGGCTACACCTTC	CASSYGTGGLNYGYTF
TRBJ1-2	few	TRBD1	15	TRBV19	TGTGCCAGTAGTATGAACCGGGACAGAAGCTATGGCTACACCTTC	CASSMNRDRSYGYTF
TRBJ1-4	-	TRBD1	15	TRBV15	TGTGCCACCAGCAGAGATGAGGGGGCTCGGGAAAAACTGTTTTTT	CATSRDEGAREKLFF
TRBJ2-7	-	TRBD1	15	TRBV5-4	TGTGCCAGCAGCTCTGGGCCGGGACAGGGGTACGAGCAGTACTTC	CASSSGPGQGYEQYF
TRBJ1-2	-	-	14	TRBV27	TGTGCCAGCAGTTTACGGCCAGAATCTAATGGCTACACCTTC	CASSLRPESNGYTF
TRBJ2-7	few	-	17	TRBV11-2	-	CASSFGNGLAGIGEQYF
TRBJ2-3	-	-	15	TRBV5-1	TGCGCCAGCAGCCCAGGTGTTACTAGCACAGATACGCAGTATTTT	CASSPGVTSTDTQYF
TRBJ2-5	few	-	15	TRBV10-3	TGTGCCATCAGTGAGACCCAGCGCGGTTACGAGACCCAGTACTTC	CAISETQRGYETQYF
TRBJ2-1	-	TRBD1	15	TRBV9	TGTGCCAGCAGCCCCGGGACAGGAACCTACAATGAGCAGTTCTTC	CASSPGTGTYNEQFF
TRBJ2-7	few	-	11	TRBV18	TGTGCCAGCGGGCGGGACTACGAGCAGTACTTC	CASGRDYEQYF
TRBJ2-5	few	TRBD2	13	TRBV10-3	TGTGCCATCGCCCCCGGGGGGGCTGAGACCCAGTACTTC	CAIAPGGAETQYF
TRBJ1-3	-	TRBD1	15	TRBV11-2	TGTGCCAGCTGCTTGAACCGACAGGGTGGAAACACCATATATTTT	CASCLNRQGGNTIYF
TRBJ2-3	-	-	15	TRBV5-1	TGCGCCAGCAGCTTGAATCCGGGGCGCACAGATACGCAGTATTTT	CASSLNPGRTDTQYF
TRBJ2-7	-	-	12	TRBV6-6	TGTGCCAGCAGCTCGACTGGGTACGAGCAGTACTTC	CASSSTGYEQYF
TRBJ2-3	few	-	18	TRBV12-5	TGTGCTAGTGGTTTGGAGGCTCAGGAGGGTCTGGGCACAGATACGCAGTATTTT	CASGLEAQEGLGTDTQYF
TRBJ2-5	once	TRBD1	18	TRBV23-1	TGCGCCAGCAGTTGGACCTTGGGCAGGGGGCGCTTTGGTGAGACCCAGTACTTC	CASSWTLGRGRFGETQYF
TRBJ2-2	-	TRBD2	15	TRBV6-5	TGTGCCAGCAGTGGACTAGCGGGGGGTTCCGGGGAGCTGTTTTTT	CASSGLAGGSGELFF
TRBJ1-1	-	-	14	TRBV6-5	TGTGCCAGCACCCACACCGGGGAGGGTTACGAAGCTTTCTTT	CASTHTGEGYEAFF
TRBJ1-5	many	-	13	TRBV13	TGTGCCAGCAGCTTAGGCCGGGATCAGCCCCAGCATTTT	CASSLGRDQPQHF
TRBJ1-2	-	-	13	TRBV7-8	TGTGCCAGCAGCCCGGGGCTTAACTATGGCTACACCTTC	CASSPGLNYGYTF
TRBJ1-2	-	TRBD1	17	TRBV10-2	TGCGCCAGCAGTGAGTCGACAGGGCAGGGGGGAGTCTATGGCTACACCTTC	CASSESTGQGGVYGYTF
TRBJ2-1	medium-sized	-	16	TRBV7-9	TGTGCCAGCAGCTTAAACCGGGGACCCTCCTACAATGAGCAGTTCTTC	CASSLNRGPSYNEQFF
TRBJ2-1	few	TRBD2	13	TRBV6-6	TGTGCCAGCAGTCAACTAGCGATAGATGAGCAGTTCTTC	CASSQLAIDEQFF
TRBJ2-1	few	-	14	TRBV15	TGTGCCACCAGGGGGGCTGGCGGCTACAATGAGCAGTTCTTC	CATRGAGGYNEQFF
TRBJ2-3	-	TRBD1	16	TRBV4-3	TGCGCCAGCAGCCGGGGGAAGGGACAGGCTGCAGATACGCAGTATTTT	CASSRGKGQAADTQYF
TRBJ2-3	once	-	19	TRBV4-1	TGCGCCAGCAGCCAAGATCCCACGACAGGACCCTCTTACACAGATACGCAGTATTTT	CASSQDPTTGPSYTDTQYF
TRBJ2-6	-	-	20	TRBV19	TGTGCCAGTACCCGGGGGATTACAGGGGAGGGAAACTCTGGGGCCAACGTCCTGACTTTC	CASTRGITGEGNSGANVLTF
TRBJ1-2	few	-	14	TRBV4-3	TGCGCCAGCAGCCAAGGGGGGTATTTGGAAGGCTACACCTTC	CASSQGGYLEGYTF
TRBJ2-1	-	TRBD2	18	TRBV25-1	TGTGCCAGCAGTGATCCCTCAAATCTAGCGGGGGTCTACAATGAGCAGTTCTTC	CASSDPSNLAGVYNEQFF
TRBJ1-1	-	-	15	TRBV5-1	TGCGCCAGCAACCCCGCCGCACAGGGTGGGACTGAAGCTTTCTTT	CASNPAAQGGTEAFF
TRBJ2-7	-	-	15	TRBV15	TGTGCCACCAGCAGAGATCGCCCTCCTCTCTACGAGCAGTACTTC	CATSRDRPPLYEQYF
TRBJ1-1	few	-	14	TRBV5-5	TGTGCCAGCAGCCACGGGAGGGGGAGGGCTGAAGCTTTCTTT	CASSHGRGRAEAFF
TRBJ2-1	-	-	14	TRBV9	TGTGCCAGCAGCGTAGAAGGTAGCTCCAATGAGCAGTTCTTC	CASSVEGSSNEQFF
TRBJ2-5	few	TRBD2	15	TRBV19	TGTGCCAGTAGTATAATAAGCGGGGGTTCAGAGACCCAGTACTTC	CASSIISGGSETQYF
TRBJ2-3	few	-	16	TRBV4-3	TGCGCCAGCAGCCAAGAGTTCGGACTCCCCTCAGATACGCAGTATTTT	CASSQEFGLPSDTQYF
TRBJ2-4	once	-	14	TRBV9	TGTGCCAGCAGTTCCGGCCTAATCGGGGACATTCAGTACTTC	CASSSGLIGDIQYF
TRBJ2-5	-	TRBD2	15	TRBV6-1	TGTGCCGCCCATGGGTTGCGGGGGGGCGGAGAGACCCAGTACTTC	CAAHGLRGGGETQYF
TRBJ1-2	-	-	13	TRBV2	TGTGCCAGCAGTGAAACCAGTCGCGGAGGCTACACCTTC	CASSETSRGGYTF
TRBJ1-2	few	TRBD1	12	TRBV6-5	TGTGCCAGCAGGACAGGGGACTATGGCTACACCTTC	CASRTGDYGYTF
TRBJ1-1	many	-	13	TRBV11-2	TGTGCCAGCAGCTTATATATGAACACTGAAGCTTTCTTT	CASSLYMNTEAFF
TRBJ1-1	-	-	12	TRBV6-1	TGTGCCAGCAGTGAGGGGACCTTAAGCGCTTTCTTT	CASSEGTLSAFF
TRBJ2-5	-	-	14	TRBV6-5	TGTGCCAGCAGTTACTCCTTTCTAGGGGAGACCCAGTACTTC	CASSYSFLGETQYF
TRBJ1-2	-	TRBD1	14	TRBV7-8	TGTGCCAGCAGCTTAGCTGAGACAGGGGCTGGCTACACCTTC	CASSLAETGAGYTF
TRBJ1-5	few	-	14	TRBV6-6	TGTGCCAGCAGTTACACAGGCAGCAATCAGCCCCAGCATTTT	CASSYTGSNQPQHF
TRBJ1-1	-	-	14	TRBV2	TGTGCCAGCAGTGAAGCGGTAGTGGGGGACGGGGCTTTCTTT	CASSEAVVGDGAFF
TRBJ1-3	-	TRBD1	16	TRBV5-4	TGTGCCAGCAGCCGACAGGGTGTGAACTCTGGAAACACCATATATTTT	CASSRQGVNSGNTIYF
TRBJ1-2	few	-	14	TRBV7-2	TGTGCCAGCAGCTTGGGGGCCGTCTCTTATGGCTACACCTTC	CASSLGAVSYGYTF
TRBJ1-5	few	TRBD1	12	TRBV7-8	TGTGCCAGCAGAACAGGGGATCAGCCCCAGCATTTT	CASRTGDQPQHF
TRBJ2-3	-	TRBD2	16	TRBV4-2	TGTGCCAGCAGCCAGGAGACTAGCGGGGTATATGATACGCAGTATTTT	CASSQETSGVYDTQYF